This record covers a single TCR beta chain. Its antigen is currently unknown. TEMRA cells were FACS-enriched, while CD8+ and CD4+ T cells were negatively isolated. The V and J ends lost 4 bases and 6 bases, in that order; junction bases with no gene match: 8. The CDR3 sequence is 15 residues long. CDR1 and CDR2 from the germline V gene are LGHNA and YNFKEQ. This entry belongs to a study of CD8 T cells in Susac syndrome. Study conclusions and caveats: Acknowledgment was made by the study that its TCR sequencing and HLA analysis involved a relatively small number of individuals.

Random-hexamer reverse transcription was applied to roughly 0.5 to 1 ug RNA. Amplification of TCR beta CDR3 spanned 54 Vbeta and 13 Jbeta via immunoSEQ multiplex PCR. From the immunoSEQ multiplex PCR reads, TCRdb called clonotypes with MiXCR, one entry per CDR3 protein. The sample yields about 120,000 distinct CDR3 sequences, approximately 94% seen once. The sample consisted of CD4+ T cells from PBMCs. The sequence came from a human donor in good health. The genes are TRBV4-2 and TRBJ2-3; TRBD1 matches 9 bases. CDR3 region: CASSPWTGELDTQYF. The CDR3 nucleotides read TGTGCCAGCAGCCCTTGGACAGGGGAATTGGATACGCAGTATTTT.